Presented here are 14 T cell receptor beta chains from one specimen sequenced in a study of blood T cell repertoires in COVID-19. Profiled with immunoSEQ multiplex PCR; TCRdb holds only in-frame clones, not every one. Of 200,000 to 250,000 clones listed, approximately 84% are singletons. The sample was peripheral blood. These receptors were obtained from a man aged 50-59 years who had recovered from COVID-19.

The chain employs TRBV15 and TRBJ2-3; 8 nucleotides agree with TRBD2. The J segment lost 8 bases and the V segment lost 8 bases, leaving 6 bases of the junction unmatched. Per germline, CDR1 LNHNV and CDR2 YYDKDF (reference sequence). The CDR3 is 12 residues long. The DNA of the CDR3 is TGTGCCACCGGACCCGGGGGGGGTACGCAGTATTTT. As protein: CATGPGGGTQYF.

This clone occurred once. The rearrangement links TRBV5-1 to TRBJ1-2; D is unresolved. Trimming removed 4 bases at V and 5 bases at J, with 27 bases between. The germline gives CDR1 SGHRS, CDR2 YFSETQ. The CDR3 consists of 18 residues. The DNA of the CDR3 is TGCGCCAGCAGCCCCCTAAGGGAGTTAGTCGGGCCCTCATATGGCTACACCTTC. It specifies CASSPLRELVGPSYGYTF.

The J gene is TRBJ2-3, the V gene TRBV28; D ambiguous. This CDR3 is built from 14 residues. Trimming shortened V by 2 bases and J by 1 base, and 7 bases separated the two germline ends. Germline-derived CDR1 and CDR2 are MDHEN and SYDVKM. As DNA, the CDR3 is TGTGCCAGCAGTTTAGGGCAGGGCACAGATACGCAGTATTTT. It encodes CASSLGQGTDTQYF.

This clone was seen just once. The chain couples TRBV11-2 to TRBJ1-1; 7 positions match TRBD1. Germline-derived CDR1 and CDR2 are SGHAT and FQNNGV. Trimming at V came to 5 bases and at J to 0 bases, leaving 9 bases not matched to a gene. The CDR3 spans 16 residues. The CDR3 is CASSLSGQSMNTEAFF. CDR3 nucleotides: TGTGCCAGCAGCCTATCGGGACAGAGCATGAACACTGAAGCTTTCTTT.

This rearrangement joins TRBV5-4 to TRBJ1-4; possible D gene TRBD1, 5 bases. This CDR3 region has 15 residues. Germline CDR1 SGHNT, CDR2 YYREEE (reference sequence). V was trimmed by 3 bases and J by 3 bases, leaving 12 bases between them. CDR3 sequence reads: CASSSEQEPNEKLFF. The CDR3, as DNA: TGTGCCAGCAGCTCTGAACAGGAGCCTAATGAAAAACTGTTTTTT.

Notes on this clone: One junction end does not reproduce the germline sequence, and a read error may be involved. The rearrangement joins TRBV20-1 to TRBJ2-7; D may be TRBD2 (7 bases). CDR3 size: 13 residues. Germline CDR1 DFQATT, CDR2 SNEGSKA (reference sequence). Written as DNA, the CDR3 is TGCAGAGCTAGTAGGCGGGGGCAGCGAGAGCAGTACTTC. Its translation is CRASRRGQREQYF.

Only one count was recorded for this clone. The rearrangement joins TRBV9 to TRBJ2-1; weak D call: TRBD2 (5 bases). Trimming pared 2 bases from V and 5 bases from J, leaving 11 bases between. The CDR3 is 14 residues long. Germline lookup yields CDR1 SGDLS and CDR2 YYNGEE. The CDR3 DNA reads as TGTGCCAGCAGCGTTGAGGGAGTCCACAATGAGCAGTTCTTC. The encoded protein is CASSVEGVHNEQFF. Using reference TRBV9 and TRBJ2-1 for the parts outside the CDR3, the full variable domain is DSGVTQTPKHLITATGQRVTLRCSPRSGDLSVYWYQQSLDQGLQFLIQYYNGEERAKGNILERFSAQQFPDLHSELNLSSLELGDSALYFCASSVEGVHNEQFFGPGTRLTVL.

The chain carries TRBV7-2 and TRBJ1-4; D not certain. V gave up 5 bases and J gave up 8 bases, with 18 bases separating them. In germline, CDR1 is SGHTA, CDR2 FQGNSA. The CDR3 is made up of 15 amino acids. The CDR3 here is CASSPFGITAEKLFF. The CDR3 DNA sequence: TGTGCCAGCAGCCCCTTCGGGATCACGGCCGAAAAACTGTTTTTT.

V usage is TRBV28 and J usage is TRBJ1-4; TRBD1 matches 7 bases. The V gene end was trimmed by 7 bases and the J gene end by 7 bases; junction bases not matched to a gene: 15. Germline CDR1 and CDR2: MDHEN and SYDVKM. The CDR3 totals 16 residues. The CDR3 nucleotides read TGTGCCAGCAACGTGGGACTGACAGGGAACCGTGAAAAACTGTTTTTT. Translated, it gives CASNVGLTGNREKLFF. Complete variable domain (other parts from reference TRBV28 and TRBJ1-4): DVKVTQSSRYLVKRTGEKVFLECVQDMDHENMFWYRQDPGLGLRLIYFSYDVKMKEKGDIPEGYSVSREKKERFSLILESASTNQTSMYLCASNVGLTGNREKLFFGSGTQLSVL.

The sample holds a few counts of this clone. V gene TRBV11-3 combines with J gene TRBJ2-1, with TRBD2 matching over 16 bases. CDR1 is SGHNT, CDR2 YENEEA, per germline. The V and J ends lost 5 bases and 9 bases, in that order; junction bases with no gene match: 13. The CDR3 spans 18 residues. CDR3 loop: CASSPPGLAGGPSPEQFF. CDR3 sequence (DNA): TGTGCCAGCAGCCCCCCGGGACTAGCGGGAGGGCCTTCCCCTGAGCAGTTCTTC. Using reference TRBV11-3 and TRBJ2-1 for the parts outside the CDR3, the full variable domain is EAGVVQSPRYKIIEKKQPVAFWCNPISGHNTLYWYLQNLGQGPELLIRYENEEAVDDSQLPKDRFSAERLKGVDSTLKIQPAELGDSAVYLCASSPPGLAGGPSPEQFFGPGTRLTVL.

V gene TRBV6-5 combines with J gene TRBJ1-2; TRBD1 agrees at 8 bases. V lost 8 bases to trimming and J lost 8 bases; unmatched junction nucleotides: 7. CDR1 is MNHEY and CDR2 is SVGAGI in the germline V gene. This CDR3 is built from 12 residues. In DNA, the CDR3 is TGTGCCAGCTTTGGACAGGGAGGCGGCTACACCTTC. Its translation is CASFGQGGGYTF.

This clone was counted only a few times. The same CDR3 arises from other DNA sequences in this sample as well. The chain joins TRBV28 to TRBJ2-7, with a possible D match to TRBD2 (5 bases). CDR3 length: 12 amino acids. Deletions cut 6 bases from V and 1 base from J, with 7 bases between. Germline-derived CDR1 and CDR2 are MDHEN and SYDVKM. The CDR3 loop reads CASRGGSYEQYF. CDR3 DNA: TGTGCCAGCAGGGGCGGGTCCTACGAGCAGTACTTC.

The chain employs TRBV28 and TRBJ2-1; 13 positions agree with TRBD2. The CDR3 runs to 16 residues. V trimming: 4 bases; J trimming: 4 bases; junction bases outside the gene matches: 4. Germline V lookup: CDR1 MDHEN, CDR2 SYDVKM. CDR3 sequence (DNA): TGTGCCAGCAGTTCTGGGACTAGCGGGATTTACAATGAGCAGTTCTTC. Translated, it gives CASSSGTSGIYNEQFF.

The gene calls are TRBV5-1 and TRBJ2-4; TRBD2 matches at 11 bases. The CDR3 covers 16 residues. Losses at the gene ends were 4 bases for V and 0 bases for J; bases not matched to a gene: 3. Looked up from germline, CDR1 is SGHRS and CDR2 is YFSETQ. The CDR3 loop is CASSLGTSGAKNIQYF. The CDR3 DNA is TGCGCCAGCAGCCTAGGGACTAGCGGAGCCAAAAACATTCAGTACTTC.